The 16 T cell receptor beta chains below were found in one sample sequenced in a study of cytomegalovirus exposure and HLA in healthy donors. 60 Vbeta and 13 Jbeta primers were used in PCR. The method was immunoSEQ multiplex PCR; TCRdb's version includes in-frame clones alone and lacks a portion of them. The sample comprises fewer than 200,000 clones, 75% to 90% of which are singletons, and 0.95% to 1% rests with the top ten. Sequenced material: PBMCs. All receptors come from a girl aged 2-10 years in good health and CMV-seropositive.

The chain recombines TRBV9 with TRBJ1-2; no clear D gene. Germline V gene lookup returns CDR1 SGDLS and CDR2 YYNGEE. The CDR3 has 13 amino acids. The V gene lost 0 bases and the J gene lost 3 bases, with 6 bases spanning the gap. The DNA of the CDR3 is TGTGCCAGCAGCGTAGACAGCCACTATGGCTACACCTTC. Its translation: CASSVDSHYGYTF.

This chain joins TRBV7-9 and TRBJ1-5; D gene unclear. The V gene's germline CDR1 is SEHNR and CDR2 FQNEAQ (reference sequence). V dropped 1 base and J dropped 6 bases, with 4 bases sitting between them. The CDR3 totals 12 residues. CDR3 DNA sequence: TGTGCCAGCAGCTTAGGAGGTCAGCCCCAGCATTTT. As protein: CASSLGGQPQHF.

CDR3 in DNA: TGCGCCAGCAGCTTGGCGCGGCCTGTTGAGCAGTTCTTC. Translating gives CASSLARPVEQFF. The chain has TRBV5-1 and TRBJ2-1; D ambiguous. Trimming pared 0 bases from V and 9 bases from J, leaving 10 bases between. CDR3 length: 13 residues. Germline CDR1 and CDR2: SGHRS and YFSETQ.

The chain links TRBV4-1 to TRBJ1-2, with D maybe TRBD1 (6 bases). The germline gives CDR1 MGHRA, CDR2 YSYEKL. This CDR3 comprises 13 residues. V lost 2 bases to trimming and J lost 7 bases, with 11 bases between them. The CDR3 spells CASSQSPQGGYTF. The DNA of the CDR3 is TGCGCCAGCAGCCAATCGCCACAGGGTGGCTACACCTTC.

The rearrangement links TRBV4-1 to TRBJ1-2, with 7 bases matching TRBD1. Germline V gene lookup returns CDR1 MGHRA and CDR2 YSYEKL. V shed 1 base, J shed 5 bases, and the junction held 10 bases outside the gene matches. CDR3 size: 16 residues. The CDR3 protein is CASSQATGQRVYGYTF. The CDR3, as DNA: TGCGCCAGCAGCCAAGCTACGGGACAGAGGGTTTATGGCTACACCTTC.

The count of this clone is one. The rearrangement links TRBV5-4 to TRBJ2-5; D is perhaps TRBD2 (6 bases). CDR1 is SGHNT and CDR2 is YYREEE in the germline V gene (reference sequence). This CDR3 is 13 amino acids long. V was cut by 2 bases and J by 5 bases, with 10 bases left in between. The CDR3 region has the DNA TGTGCCAGCAGCTTCCGTGGGGGGGAGACCCAGTACTTC. It translates to CASSFRGGETQYF.

This clone came up a few times. This chain connects TRBV11-2 to TRBJ2-1, with 8 positions matching TRBD1. V lost 5 bases, J lost 7 bases, and 7 bases stayed unmatched. Germline values: CDR1 SGHAT, CDR2 FQNNGV. The CDR3 is 14 residues long. The CDR3 reads CASSQGAPWNEQFF. The CDR3 nucleotides read TGTGCCAGCAGCCAGGGGGCCCCCTGGAATGAGCAGTTCTTC.

J is TRBJ2-3 and V is TRBV2; 12 bases map to TRBD2. Trimming removed 6 bases from V and 3 bases from J; junction bases left unmatched: 10. The CDR3 runs to 17 residues. The germline CDR1 and CDR2 sequences are SNHLY and FYNNEI. In DNA, the CDR3 is TGTGCCAGCAGCGGTAATGGACTAGCGGGGAGTACAGATACGCAGTATTTT. Translating it yields CASSGNGLAGSTDTQYF. Filled out from reference TRBV2 and TRBJ2-3, the complete variable domain reads EPEVTQTPSHQVTQMGQEVILRCVPISNHLYFYWYRQILGQKVEFLVSFYNNEISEKSEIFDDQFSVERPDGSNFTLKIRSTKLEDSAMYFCASSGNGLAGSTDTQYFGPGTRLTVL.

V usage is TRBV7-2 and J usage is TRBJ1-2; D is uncertain. There are 14 residues in the CDR3. The germline V gene has CDR1 SGHTA and CDR2 FQGNSA. Trimming pared 5 bases from V and 2 bases from J, leaving 12 bases between. The chain's CDR3 is CASSALDGNYGYTF. The CDR3 nucleotides are TGTGCCAGCAGCGCTCTAGACGGAAACTATGGCTACACCTTC. Complete variable domain (other parts from reference TRBV7-2 and TRBJ1-2): GAGVSQSPSNKVTEKGKDVELRCDPISGHTALYWYRQSLGQGLEFLIYFQGNSAPDKSGLPSDRFSAERTGGSVSTLTIQRTQQEDSAVYLCASSALDGNYGYTFGSGTRLTVV.

The DNA of the CDR3 is TGCAGCGTTGAAAGGGGGACAGGTAGAAACTATGGCTACACCTTC. It codes for CSVERGTGRNYGYTF. This sequence joins TRBV29-1 and TRBJ1-2; 8 nucleotides agree with TRBD1. Per the germline V gene, CDR1 is SQVTM and CDR2 is ANQGSEA. V dropped 2 bases and J dropped 2; count of bases not matched to a gene: 7. This CDR3 spans 15 amino acids.

The V and J genes are TRBV5-1 and TRBJ1-6, with D possibly matching TRBD1 (6 bases). CDR1 is SGHRS, CDR2 YFSETQ, per germline. The CDR3 spans 16 residues. With 1 base removed from V and 7 bases from J, the gap between germline ends came to 15 bases. CDR3 DNA sequence: TGCGCCAGCAGCTTGTCGTTAACAGGGAGAAATTCACCCCTCCACTTT. This sequence encodes CASSLSLTGRNSPLHF.

About this clone itself: Its ends do not fully match the called genes, so a read error is possible. The gene calls are TRBV28 and TRBJ2-2, with 8 nucleotides matching TRBD1. This CDR3 has 15 residues. Germline lookup yields CDR1 MDHEN and CDR2 SYDVKM. The CDR3 coding sequence is TGTGCCACCAGTAAGGACAGGGTGTTCACCGGGGAGCTGTTTTTT. Protein sequence: CATSKDRVFTGELFF. The full variable domain, completed using reference TRBV28 and TRBJ2-2, is DVKVTQSSRYLVKRTGEKVFLECVQDMDHENMFWYRQDPGLGLRLIYFSYDVKMKEKGDIPEGYSVSREKKERFSLILESASTNQTSMYLCATSKDRVFTGELFFGEGSRLTVL.

The chain carries TRBV11-2 and TRBJ1-2; 7 bases line up with TRBD1. There are 18 residues in the CDR3. V was clipped by 4 bases and J by 5 bases; unmatched bases: 19. Germline loops: CDR1 SGHAT, CDR2 FQNNGV. Here the CDR3 reads CASSSLKGSRGDSYGYTF. Written as DNA, the CDR3 is TGTGCCAGCAGCTCCCTCAAGGGGTCCAGGGGGGATAGTTATGGCTACACCTTC. The full variable domain, with the rest looked up from reference TRBV11-2 and TRBJ1-2, is EAGVAQSPRYKIIEKRQSVAFWCNPISGHATLYWYQQILGQGPKLLIQFQNNGVVDDSQLPKDRFSAERLKGVDSTLKIQPAKLEDSAVYLCASSSLKGSRGDSYGYTFGSGTRLTVV.

The V call is TRBV29-1, the J call TRBJ2-1; D call uncertain. CDR1 SQVTM and CDR2 ANQGSEA come from the germline V gene. The CDR3 has 13 residues. Trimming pared 7 bases from V and 4 bases from J, leaving 14 bases between. The CDR3 reads CSGTAPSYNEQFF. Written as DNA, the CDR3 is TGCAGCGGAACAGCCCCATCGTACAATGAGCAGTTCTTC.

The chain combines TRBV5-6 with TRBJ1-3, with a tentative D call TRBD1 (5 bases). The CDR3 has 14 residues. V was cut by 4 bases and J by 11 bases, with 19 bases left in between. Germline V gene sequence: CDR1 SGHDT, CDR2 YYEEEE. The CDR3 protein is CASSPGLGRHSIYF. CDR3 in DNA: TGTGCCAGCAGCCCGGGACTTGGAAGGCACTCCATATATTTT.

The rearrangement links TRBV19 to TRBJ1-4, with 10 bases matching TRBD1. The length of the CDR3 is 14 residues. V dropped 8 bases and J dropped 5; count of bases not matched to a gene: 5. Per germline, CDR1 LNHDA and CDR2 SQIVND (reference sequence). The CDR3 region is CASRRDRGNEKLFF. The CDR3, as DNA: TGTGCCAGTCGACGGGACAGGGGAAATGAAAAACTGTTTTTT.